What follows is one TCR beta chain and its context. Its antigen is unknown. CDR3 length: 15 amino acids. The V and J ends lost 5 bases and 1 base, in that order; junction bases with no gene match: 6. Germline V gene data show CDR1 as SEHNR and CDR2 as FQNEAQ (reference sequence). Primers: 60 Vbeta forward and 13 Jbeta reverse. The data were produced by immunoSEQ multiplex PCR, yet TCRdb's version contains in-frame clones alone and is incomplete. Of 90,000 to 150,000 clones detected, 77% appear once; the ten largest clones hold around 3.5%. This entry comes from a study of cytomegalovirus exposure and HLA in healthy donors. Study-level points and caveats: Among TCR beta chains, those listed as cytomegalovirus-associated numbered about 150. The majority of CMV-associated TCR beta chains were reported as apparently HLA-restricted in a later analysis. Common viral pathogens were later found to be apparently linked to several of the most significant clusters.

The rearrangement joins TRBV7-9 to TRBJ2-3, with 7 nucleotides matching TRBD1. Sequenced input: PBMCs. This receptor was identified in a human donor in good health. The CDR3 DNA reads as TGTGCCAGCAGCCCCCGGGACAGCCGCACAGATACGCAGTATTTT. Its translation is CASSPRDSRTDTQYF.